This TCR beta chain is drawn from a study of a mutant IDH1 vaccine in newly diagnosed glioma (dated by TCRdb to the early 2020s). Study-level background: Vaccination began 4-6 weeks after radiotherapy alone, or alongside temozolomide cycles in the chemotherapy-containing groups. The week-35 safety follow-up was designated visit V12, and the week-47 end of study was designated visit V13. Prior to enrollment, patients had been given standard therapy consisting of radiotherapy alone, temozolomide alone, or radiochemotherapy with temozolomide, with the combination given to most patients. Of the approximately 33 patients who were treated, about 62% were male and roughly 38% were female, and the mean age was approximately 40 years. For exploratory analyses, about 25 treated patients had longitudinal TCRB deep sequencing done wherever samples were available. Peripheral blood was drawn at six visits: V03 (baseline), V05, V07, V10, V12 and V13. Overall results and qualifications from the work: Pseudoprogression seemed to be unrelated to changes in the top peripheral T cell clonotypes found by TCRB sequencing. According to the authors, sample limitations meant that analyses of patient blood samples could not be reproduced. Selection of PBMC samples for TCRB deep sequencing was based on availability. Immune responses induced by the vaccine were seen in over 90% of patients across multiple MHC alleles.

The CDR3 goes from the cysteine to the phenylalanine over 14 residues. The only DNA kept is the CDR3, 42 bases in frame from the first base. The germline V gene (reference sequence) supplies CDR1 PRHDT and CDR2 FYEKMQ. Relative to germline, V is 0 bases shorter and J is 1 base shorter, with 6 bases between their ends. Receptor libraries were prepared by the immunoSEQ multiplex PCR assay. Rearranged TCR beta chain sequences were amplified with the hsTCRB Kit following the manufacturer's protocol. Sequencing of TCRB libraries was carried out on an Illumina MiSeq. As for how the authors treated the data: The proprietary platform of the kit vendor was used for demultiplexing, trimming and gene mapping. TCRdb holds this immuneACCESS table with in-frame rearrangements only. Some clones are missing; in checked studies, unresolved V genes explain under half, and the rest has no known cause. V, J and clone size derive from that table, while D and trimming were established from the DNA sequence. The sample yields 50,000 or so clones; approximately 84% were counted once. 4.3% of the sample goes to the ten largest clones.

Remarks on this clone: This clone's antigen is unknown. Base qualities are not recorded, but no much larger clone differs from it by a single base.

According to the study, the label for this sample's time point signals: week 47, end of study. Every vaccine dose consisted of 300 ug of a 20-mer mutant IDH1 peptide in Montanide, administered subcutaneously together with topical imiquimod. Eight vaccinations were administered to patients in weeks 1, 3, 5, 7, 11, 15, 19 and 23, corresponding to visits V03 through V10. Newly diagnosed WHO grade 3 or 4 IDH1-mutant astrocytomas showing loss of nuclear ATRX were present in the donors. The samples were drawn from NOA16, a multicentre, single-arm, open-label phase I trial in Germany that tested a mutant IDH1 peptide vaccine in humans for the first time. The DNeasy Blood and Tissue Kit was used to extract genomic DNA from EDTA blood for TCRB sequencing.

The receptor comes from a woman aged 25 to 45 with glioma. Some clones in this sample may be carry-over from other donors' samples. The V and J genes are TRBV13 and TRBJ1-1; the D gene is not confidently resolved. The sequencing here drew on PBMCs, taken from a glioma patient whose treatment included an IDH1 peptide vaccine. The CDR3 protein is CASSLGRSNTEAFF. The DNA sequence is as follows: TGTGCCAGCAGCTTAGGACGATCGAACACTGAAGCTTTCTTT.